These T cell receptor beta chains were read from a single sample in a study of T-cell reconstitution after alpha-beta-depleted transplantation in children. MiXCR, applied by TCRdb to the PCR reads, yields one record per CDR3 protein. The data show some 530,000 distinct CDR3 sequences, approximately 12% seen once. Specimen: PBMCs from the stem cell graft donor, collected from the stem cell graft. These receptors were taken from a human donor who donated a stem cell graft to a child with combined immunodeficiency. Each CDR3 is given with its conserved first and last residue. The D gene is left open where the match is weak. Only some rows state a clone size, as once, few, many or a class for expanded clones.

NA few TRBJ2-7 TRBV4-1 TGCGCCAGCAGCCAAGGTGACTTGCTGGGCTCCTACGAGCAGTACTTC CASSQGDLLGSYEQYF
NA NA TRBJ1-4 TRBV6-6 TGTGCCAGCAGCCAAGGGGACTATAAACTGTTTTTT CASSQGDYKLFF
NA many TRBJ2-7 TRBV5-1 TGCGCCAGCAGCTTGCCGGACGTAGGATACGAGCAGTACTTC CASSLPDVGYEQYF
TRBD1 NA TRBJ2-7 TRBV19 TGTGCCAGTAGTACAGGGGGTCTCTCCTACGAGCAGTACTTC CASSTGGLSYEQYF
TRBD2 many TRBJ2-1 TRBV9 TGTGCCAGCAGCGTAGGAGGGAGGGAGAATGAGCAGTTCTTC CASSVGGRENEQFF
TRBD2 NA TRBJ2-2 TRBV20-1 TGCAGTGCTAGGGCTAGCGGGGGGTACACCGGGGAGCTGTTTTTT CSARASGGYTGELFF
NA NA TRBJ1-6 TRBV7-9 TGTGCCAGCAGCACCCGGGACGGGGAGCTTTTAAACTTT CASSTRDGELLNF
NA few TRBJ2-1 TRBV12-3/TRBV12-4 TGTGCCAGCAGTTCCCTAGCCGGGTTAACCTACAATGAGCAGTTCTTC CASSSLAGLTYNEQFF
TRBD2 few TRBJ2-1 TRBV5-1 TGCGCCAGCAGCTCTCGGACTAGCGACACCAATGAGCAGTTCTTC CASSSRTSDTNEQFF
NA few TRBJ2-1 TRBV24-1 TGTGCCACCAGTGATTTTATGGACAACTCCTACAATGAGCAGTTCTTC CATSDFMDNSYNEQFF
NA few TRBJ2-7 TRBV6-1 TGTGCCAGCAGTCTGGGGGCCCTCCCCGCGTACGAGCAGTACTTC CASSLGALPAYEQYF
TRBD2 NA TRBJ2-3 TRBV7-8 TGTGCCAGCAGCCTCTGGGGTAGCGGGGGGGCCGCAGATACGCAGTATTTT CASSLWGSGGAADTQYF
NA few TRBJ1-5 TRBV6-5 TGTGCCAGCAGTTACTCACGGGGAAATAGCAATCAGCCCCAGCATTTT CASSYSRGNSNQPQHF
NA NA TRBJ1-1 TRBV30 TGTGCCTGGAGTGTTGGGGCGTATGGGAAAGAAGCTTTCTTT CAWSVGAYGKEAFF